Reported below is one T cell receptor (beta chain). Its cognate antigen is unknown. Presentation of ophthalmopathy in the donors involved moderate-to-severe activity, CAS ≥3, NOSPECS ≥4 and a duration under 3 months. This record comes from a study of Graves' ophthalmopathy and Graves' hyperthyroidism. Overall study: Peripheral blood was gathered at first diagnosis, ahead of any treatment whatsoever.

General observations from the study: With around 70% sensitivity and roughly 72% specificity, the model predicted ophthalmopathy progression.

In germline, CDR1 is MNHNS, CDR2 SASEGT. The J segment lost 5 bases and the V segment lost 5 bases, leaving 6 bases of the junction unmatched. The CDR3 length is 14 residues. RNA transcripts were the template, and TCR beta CDR3 regions were amplified from them. First-round RT-PCR relied on HTBI primers, and a second-round multiplex PCR came next. TCRdb used MiXCR to reprocess the multiplex PCR reads, holding one entry per CDR3 protein. The sample lists roughly 160,000 distinct CDR3 sequences; under 40% were seen once. The chain employs TRBV6-1 and TRBJ1-1; 9 bases agree with TRBD1. This clonotype was sampled from a middle-aged woman with Graves' ophthalmopathy. The sequencing input was peripheral blood. The chain's CDR3 is CASSKGTGHTEAFF. CDR3 nucleotide sequence: TGTGCCAGCAGTAAAGGGACAGGGCATACTGAAGCTTTCTTT.